This passage covers 26 T cell receptor beta chains from one sample sequenced in a study of cytomegalovirus exposure and HLA in healthy donors. With 60 Vbeta and 13 Jbeta primers, the PCR was carried out. The assay was immunoSEQ multiplex PCR, and TCRdb's table has in-frame clones only and misses some. Recorded for this sample: tens of thousands of clones. The sequenced material came from PBMCs. The receptors were sampled from a woman younger than 45 in good health and CMV-seronegative.

The chain employs TRBV29-1 and TRBJ2-5, with D perhaps TRBD1 (5 bases). V shed 6 bases and J shed 3 bases, with 5 bases lying between them. The germline gives CDR1 SQVTM, CDR2 ANQGSEA. CDR3 length: 10 residues. The CDR3 sequence is CSVREETQYF. CDR3 bases: TGCAGCGTCAGGGAAGAGACCCAGTACTTC.

The chain recombines TRBV2 with TRBJ2-7, with TRBD1 matching 8 bases. This CDR3 has 15 residues. Germline-derived CDR1 and CDR2 are SNHLY and FYNNEI. J gave up 2 bases and V 1 base, and 4 bases lay outside the gene matches. The CDR3 spells CASSEGRTGTYEQYF. CDR3 coding DNA: TGTGCCAGCAGTGAAGGGCGGACAGGGACCTACGAGCAGTACTTC.

The DNA of the CDR3 is TGTGCCAGCAGCTTGGGACAGGGGATTTACGAGCAGTACTTC. As protein: CASSLGQGIYEQYF. The chain employs TRBV5-8 and TRBJ2-7; 8 positions match TRBD1. V gave up 0 bases and J gave up 4 bases; unmatched junction bases: 3. CDR1 is SGHTS, CDR2 YDEGEE, per germline. The CDR3 runs 14 residues.

The rearrangement uses TRBV5-1 and TRBJ2-6, with TRBD1 identical over 7 bases. There are 16 residues in the CDR3. Germline CDR1 and CDR2: SGHRS and YFSETQ. Trimming took 2 bases from V and 0 from J; bases not matched to a gene: 2. CDR3 nucleotide sequence: TGCGCCAGCAGCTTCGGACAGGCCTCTGGGGCCAACGTCCTGACTTTC. It specifies CASSFGQASGANVLTF.

The V and J genes are TRBV30 and TRBJ2-7; D is possibly TRBD1 (6 bases). From germline, CDR1 is GTSNPN and CDR2 SVGIG (reference sequence). Trimming left V 5 bases short and J 3 bases short, with 8 bases between. The CDR3 has 11 amino acids. The CDR3, as DNA: TGTGCCTGGTTACAGGGCTACGAGCAGTACTTC. This gives the protein CAWLQGYEQYF.

V and J are TRBV15 and TRBJ1-3; D may be TRBD1 (6 bases). The V and J ends lost 0 bases and 4 bases respectively, with 13 bases between them. The CDR3 is made up of 16 amino acids. CDR1 is LNHNV, CDR2 YYDKDF, per germline (reference sequence). In DNA, the CDR3 is TGTGCCACCAGCAGAGATCGGGGGGGCCTGGGAAACACCATATATTTT. This codes for CATSRDRGGLGNTIYF.

The chain combines TRBV5-6 with TRBJ1-5, with D unresolved. V was shortened by 2 bases and J by 4 bases, with 13 bases between the two germline ends. The CDR3 has 15 residues. Per germline, CDR1 SGHDT and CDR2 YYEEEE. The CDR3 coding sequence is TGTGCCAGCAGCTTCGCTTCGCGGAGAAATCAGCCCCAGCATTTT. It translates to CASSFASRRNQPQHF.

This chain joins TRBV19 and TRBJ2-2; D not resolved. This CDR3 comprises 13 residues. Germline V CDR1 and CDR2: LNHDA, SQIVND (reference sequence). V was trimmed by 7 bases and J by 1 base, leaving 7 bases between them. The CDR3 DNA sequence: TGTGCCAGTACTACGAGGAACACCGGGGAGCTGTTTTTT. It yields the protein CASTTRNTGELFF.

The CDR3 DNA sequence: TGTGCCAGCAGCCAATCAGGAAGCCCTAGCGGGATCTACAATGAGCAGTTCTTC. It yields the protein CASSQSGSPSGIYNEQFF. The gene calls are TRBV4-2 and TRBJ2-1; 9 nucleotides agree with TRBD2. The V gene's germline CDR1 is LGHNA and CDR2 YNFKEQ. The V gene end was trimmed by 2 bases and the J gene end by 3 bases; junction bases not matched to a gene: 11. This CDR3 region has 18 residues.

This chain joins TRBV2 and TRBJ2-1, with a possible D match to TRBD2 (5 bases). This CDR3 comprises 12 residues. V was clipped by 7 bases and J by 8 bases, with 12 bases between them. Looked up from germline, CDR1 is SNHLY and CDR2 is FYNNEI. Written as DNA, the CDR3 is TGTGCCAGCACTAAAGGCGGGTATGAGCAGTTCTTC. It yields the protein CASTKGGYEQFF. The full variable domain, completed using reference TRBV2 and TRBJ2-1, is EPEVTQTPSHQVTQMGQEVILRCVPISNHLYFYWYRQILGQKVEFLVSFYNNEISEKSEIFDDQFSVERPDGSNFTLKIRSTKLEDSAMYFCASTKGGYEQFFGPGTRLTVL.

The chain couples TRBV25-1 to TRBJ2-1; TRBD2 matches at 12 bases. With V trimmed by 3 bases and J by 7 bases, 10 bases remained unmatched. The CDR3 extends over 17 amino acids. CDR1 is MGHDK and CDR2 is SYGVNS in the germline V gene. In DNA, the CDR3 is TGTGCCAGCAGTGACTGGACTAGCGGGATCAAGGGGAATGAGCAGTTCTTC. Amino acids: CASSDWTSGIKGNEQFF. Supplemented by reference TRBV25-1 and TRBJ2-1, the full variable domain reads EADIYQTPRYLVIGTGKKITLECSQTMGHDKMYWYQQDPGMELHLIHYSYGVNSTEKGDLSSESTVSRIRTEHFPLTLESARPSHTSQYLCASSDWTSGIKGNEQFFGPGTRLTVL.

The chain uses TRBV4-1 and TRBJ1-4; perhaps TRBD1 as D (6 bases). This CDR3 contains 15 residues. Germline V gene lookup returns CDR1 MGHRA and CDR2 YSYEKL. V was cut by 7 bases and J by 4 bases, with 16 bases left in between. CDR3 DNA sequence: TGCGCCAGCAACCCTGAAGGACAGCTTAATGAAAAACTGTTTTTT. Residues: CASNPEGQLNEKLFF.

The CDR3 region is CASSPFLTGKTNEKLFF. For the CDR3, the DNA is TGCGCCAGCAGCCCATTTTTAACAGGGAAGACTAATGAAAAACTGTTTTTT. The chain joins TRBV4-1 to TRBJ1-4; D may be TRBD1 (6 bases). V dropped 4 bases and J dropped 2 bases, with 17 bases sitting between them. The CDR3 extends over 17 amino acids. The germline V gene encodes CDR1 MGHRA and CDR2 YSYEKL.

The J gene is TRBJ1-2, the V gene TRBV28; 8 bases are a match to TRBD1. With V trimmed by 4 bases and J by 6 bases, 7 bases remained unmatched. This CDR3 comprises 14 residues. The germline V gene encodes CDR1 MDHEN and CDR2 SYDVKM. The CDR3 reads CASSSTGEVHGYTF. CDR3 in DNA: TGTGCCAGCAGTTCGACAGGGGAAGTTCATGGCTACACCTTC.

This chain links TRBV5-1 with TRBJ2-1, with 7 bases matching TRBD2. Germline trimming cut 4 bases from V and 1 base from J; bases unmatched to any gene: 2. The CDR3 has 14 residues. The V gene's germline CDR1 is SGHRS and CDR2 YFSETQ. The CDR3 sequence: CASSGGGSYNEQFF. Here the CDR3 DNA reads TGCGCCAGCAGCGGGGGGGGTTCCTACAATGAGCAGTTCTTC.

The rearrangement links TRBV13 to TRBJ1-1, with a tentative D call TRBD1 (5 bases). CDR1 and CDR2 (germline): PRHDT, FYEKMQ (reference sequence). The V end was cut by 4 bases, the J end by 11 bases, with 14 bases between. CDR3 length: 12 residues. In DNA, the CDR3 is TGTGCCAGCAGCTCCCAGGGTGTCTCTGCTTTCTTT. Its translation: CASSSQGVSAFF.

The rearrangement uses TRBV29-1 and TRBJ2-1; TRBD1 matches 8 bases. Germline loops: CDR1 SQVTM, CDR2 ANQGSEA. After removal of 1 base from V and 3 bases from J, the junction contained 5 bases not matched to a gene. This CDR3 comprises 15 residues. The CDR3 nucleotides read TGCAGCGTTGAAGGGACAGGGACCAACTACAATGAGCAGTTCTTC. This encodes CSVEGTGTNYNEQFF.

CDR3 coding DNA: TGTGCCCGCACCACAGGGGGCCGCGACACCGGGGAGCTGTTTTTT. Protein product: CARTTGGRDTGELFF. This chain links TRBV30 with TRBJ2-2, with 9 nucleotides matching TRBD1. This CDR3 is built from 15 residues. V lost 8 bases to trimming and J lost 3 bases; unmatched junction nucleotides: 10. CDR1 GTSNPN and CDR2 SVGIG come from the germline V gene (reference sequence).

The chain uses TRBV27 and TRBJ2-2; no reliable D call. V lost 3 bases and J 6 bases, leaving 5 bases between the germline ends. Per germline, CDR1 MNHEY and CDR2 SMNVEV (reference sequence). CDR3 length: 12 residues. The DNA for the CDR3 is TGTGCCAGCAGTTTTATCTCCGGGGAGCTGTTTTTT. This codes for CASSFISGELFF.

V is TRBV4-2 and J is TRBJ2-1; no reliable D call. Germline CDR1 LGHNA, CDR2 YNFKEQ. CDR3 length: 15 residues. V lost 0 bases, J lost 5 bases, and 11 bases lay in between. The CDR3: CASSQEMRPDNEQFF. CDR3 sequence (DNA): TGTGCCAGCAGCCAAGAAATGCGTCCGGACAATGAGCAGTTCTTC.

CDR3 coding DNA: TGTGCCTGGAGTGGGACTAGCGCGGCTGGGGCCAACGTCCTGACTTTC. Translated: CAWSGTSAAGANVLTF. The V and J genes are TRBV30 and TRBJ2-6, with 9 bases fitting TRBD2. The CDR3 is 16 residues long. Germline-derived CDR1 and CDR2 are GTSNPN and SVGIG (reference sequence). V shed 1 base and J 2 bases; nucleotides not matched to a gene: 3.

This chain connects TRBV18 to TRBJ1-2; no clear D. Per the germline V gene, CDR1 is KGHSH and CDR2 is LQKENI. CDR3 length equals 14 residues. Trimming stripped 1 base from V and 8 bases from J, with 14 bases between. This chain's CDR3 is CASSPQAGLGGYTF. The DNA of the CDR3 is TGTGCCAGCTCACCACAAGCGGGCTTGGGAGGCTACACCTTC.

The chain couples TRBV18 to TRBJ1-2, with 8 bases that match TRBD1. Germline CDR1 KGHSH, CDR2 LQKENI. V dropped 2 bases and J dropped 8; count of bases not matched to a gene: 10. The CDR3 spans 15 residues. This CDR3 reads CASSPGQGLLSGYTF. CDR3 coding DNA: TGTGCCAGCTCACCAGGACAGGGTCTTCTATCAGGCTACACCTTC.

The rearrangement joins TRBV5-1 to TRBJ2-7; TRBD2 matches 7 bases. CDR3 length: 18 residues. The germline V gene encodes CDR1 SGHRS and CDR2 YFSETQ. Trimming took 4 bases from V and 4 from J; bases not matched to a gene: 20. CDR3: CASSLRGSIAGSLYEQYF. The CDR3 DNA is TGCGCCAGCAGCCTCCGCGGGAGTATTGCGGGATCGCTATACGAGCAGTACTTC.

The chain has TRBV5-1 and TRBJ2-1; 8 bases map to TRBD2. The V and J ends lost 7 bases and 0 bases, in that order; junction bases with no gene match: 6. Germline values: CDR1 SGHRS, CDR2 YFSETQ. This CDR3 has 15 amino acids. DNA for the CDR3: TGCGCCAGCGGAAACGGGAGGGCCTCCTACAATGAGCAGTTCTTC. Amino acids: CASGNGRASYNEQFF.

The chain recombines TRBV5-6 with TRBJ2-5; the D gene is possibly TRBD2 (6 bases). The J call is in doubt because the DNA end fits TRBJ2-7 better. The CDR3 has 14 amino acids. The germline gives CDR1 SGHDT, CDR2 YYEEEE. The CDR3 loop is CASSLAAGSYEQYF. The CDR3 DNA follows: TGTGCCAGCAGCTTGGCAGCGGGCTCCTACGAGCAGTACTTC.